This T cell receptor (beta chain) came from a study of CD8 T cells in Susac syndrome. Looked up from germline, CDR1 is SGHAT and CDR2 is FQNNGV. The CDR3 consists of 17 residues. V lost 1 base and J 0 bases, leaving 13 bases between the germline ends. Sequencing targeted TCR beta in blood CD8+ and CD4+ T cells. TEMRA cells were FACS-enriched, and CD8+ and CD4+ T cells were isolated negatively. When the RNA was reverse transcribed, random hexamers were used with an input of roughly 0.5 to 1 ug. By means of immunoSEQ multiplex PCR, TCR beta CDR3 spanning 54 Vbeta and 13 Jbeta underwent amplification. One entry per CDR3 protein results from TCRdb running MiXCR on the immunoSEQ multiplex PCR reads. The profile shows approximately 300,000 distinct CDR3 sequences, over 75% of them singletons.

Material for sequencing was CD8+ T cells from PBMCs. V usage is TRBV11-2 and J usage is TRBJ2-1; no reliable D call. This TCR was recovered from a human donor with multiple sclerosis. This CDR3 reads CASSLGIALVSYNEQFF. The DNA of the CDR3 is TGTGCCAGCAGCTTAGGGATCGCCCTTGTCTCCTACAATGAGCAGTTCTTC.